This is a list of T cell receptor beta chains from one sample in a study of Ad26.COV2.S vaccination and SARS-CoV-2 variants. The data were produced by immunoSEQ multiplex PCR, yet TCRdb's version contains in-frame clones alone and is incomplete. This table has more than 300,000 clones, 86% appearing once. The source was peripheral blood, collected in a trial of Ad26.COV2.S vaccine versus placebo. The receptors derive from a person between 18 and 60 years old who received the Ad26.COV2.S COVID-19 vaccine or a placebo. The CDR3 runs from the conserved cysteine through the conserved F or W. A D gene is named only where the DNA matches it firmly. Only some rows state a clone size, as once, few, many or a class for expanded clones.

TRBJ1-5 TRBV5-1 16 . . CASSPLPGGPNQPQHF TGCGCCAGCAGCCCGCTCCCGGGAGGCCCAAATCAGCCCCAGCATTTT
TRBJ2-1 TRBV15 15 TRBD2 once CATSGPSGRGNEQFF TGTGCCACCAGCGGCCCTAGCGGGAGGGGAAATGAGCAGTTCTTC
TRBJ1-3 TRBV3-1/TRBV3-2 16 TRBD1 . CASSDLTGIAGNTIYF TGTGCCAGCAGCGATCTGACAGGGATCGCTGGAAACACCATATATTTT
TRBJ1-4 TRBV7-9 14 . . CASSSWEINEKLFF TGTGCCAGCAGCTCCTGGGAAATTAATGAAAAACTGTTTTTT
TRBJ1-2 TRBV3-1/TRBV3-2 13 . . CASSLFSAAGYTF TGTGCCAGCAGCCTCTTCTCGGCAGCGGGCTACACCTTC
TRBJ2-3 TRBV5-4 13 . . CASSPAAADTQYF TGTGCCAGCAGCCCGGCCGCGGCAGATACGCAGTATTTT
TRBJ2-7 TRBV30 13 . few CAWSPGSRYEQYF TGTGCCTGGAGTCCGGGGAGTAGGTACGAGCAGTACTTC
TRBJ2-5 TRBV5-4 16 . . CASSSLGGQPEETQYF TGTGCCAGCAGCTCCCTCGGGGGGCAGCCGGAAGAGACCCAGTACTTC
TRBJ2-7 TRBV6-5 13 TRBD1 once CATLRTGGYEQYF TGTGCCACCCTGCGGACAGGGGGCTACGAGCAGTACTTC
TRBJ2-7 TRBV19 15 TRBD1 . CASSEVGTASYEQYF TGTGCCAGTAGTGAAGTGGGGACAGCGAGCTACGAGCAGTACTTC
TRBJ2-1 TRBV5-1 13 . . CASSRWGSNEQFF TGCGCCAGCAGCCGGTGGGGGTCCAATGAGCAGTTCTTC
TRBJ2-1 TRBV24-1 16 TRBD2 . CATSDPLAGVYNEQFF TGTGCCACCAGTGATCCCCTAGCGGGAGTCTACAATGAGCAGTTCTTC